The 4 T cell receptor beta chains reported below all come from one sample, sequenced in a study of cytomegalovirus exposure and HLA in healthy donors (dated 2017 in TCRdb). Library preparation was by the immunoSEQ multiplex PCR assay. A mixture of 60 forward primers for TCR Vbeta segments and 13 reverse primers for TCR Jbeta segments was used in the multiplex PCR. TCRdb's version of the immuneACCESS table is confined to in-frame rearrangements and falls short of the full clone set. An unresolved V gene accounts for under half of the shortfall where checked; the remainder is of unknown origin. The sample contains around 97,000 clones, about 81% of them found a single time. About 4.9% of the sample is held by the ten biggest clonotypes. The sample consisted of PBMCs. The source of these receptors is a man aged 40-50 years in good health and CMV-seropositive.

V and J are TRBV7-2 and TRBJ1-2; no clear D. This CDR3 has 13 amino acids. CDR1 SGHTA and CDR2 FQGNSA come from the germline V gene. Trimming took off 1 base at V and 7 bases at J, with 10 bases between the two ends. The CDR3 loop reads CASSLEVVAGYTF. CDR3 DNA sequence: TGTGCCAGCAGCTTAGAAGTCGTGGCTGGCTACACCTTC.

The chain joins TRBV30 to TRBJ1-4; 7 positions agree with TRBD1. Germline values: CDR1 GTSNPN, CDR2 SVGIG (reference sequence). The CDR3 loop spans 16 amino acids. With V trimmed by 1 base and J by 2 bases, 7 bases remained unmatched. CDR3 sequence (DNA): TGTGCCTGGAGTGACCCCAGGGGGGCGACTAATGAAAAACTGTTTTTT. Translating gives CAWSDPRGATNEKLFF.

CDR3 nucleotide sequence: TGTGCCAGTAGTACGCGGGAGGGTCGGGAGACCCAGTACTTC. It specifies CASSTREGRETQYF. The chain combines TRBV19 with TRBJ2-5, with 9 bases matching TRBD2. From germline, CDR1 is LNHDA and CDR2 SQIVND (reference sequence). The trim removed 4 bases at V and 5 bases at J, leaving 5 bases unmatched. The CDR3 is made up of 14 amino acids.

This clone was detected only once. V usage is TRBV5-1 and J usage is TRBJ1-4; no firm D call. From germline, CDR1 is SGHRS and CDR2 YFSETQ. With 2 bases removed from V and 0 bases from J, the gap between germline ends came to 11 bases. This CDR3 comprises 16 residues. CDR3 in DNA: TGCGCCAGCAGCTTTTTTACACGGGCAACTAATGAAAAACTGTTTTTT. Translation: CASSFFTRATNEKLFF.